One and the same sample provided the 24 T cell receptor beta chains below, sequenced in a study of T cells after yellow fever vaccination. TCRdb recomputed calls from the 5' RACE reads with MiXCR, one row per CDR3 protein. The table lists 500,000 to 650,000 distinct CDR3 sequences, 13% of them singletons, with around an eighth in the top ten. The sequenced sample was PBMCs, obtained on the day of the yellow fever booster vaccination. These TCRs come from a man between 25 and 39 years old who received the YFV17D yellow fever vaccine.

This clonotype has more than one count but fewer than ten. The gene calls are TRBV7-9 and TRBJ2-1; D is perhaps TRBD2 (6 bases). The V end lost 4 bases, the J end lost 2 bases, and 15 bases lay between the germline ends. The CDR3 spans 16 residues. In germline, CDR1 is SEHNR, CDR2 FQNEAQ (reference sequence). CDR3 protein: CASSSIADAAYNEQFF. In DNA form, the CDR3 reads TGTGCCAGCAGCTCGATAGCGGATGCCGCCTACAATGAGCAGTTCTTC.

A few counts support this clonotype. The chain recombines TRBV11-2 with TRBJ2-6; 8 bases fit TRBD1. Germline values: CDR1 SGHAT, CDR2 FQNNGV. With 5 bases clipped from V and 2 bases from J, the junction kept 11 bases outside the gene matches. The CDR3 has 18 amino acids. The CDR3 coding sequence is TGTGCCAGCAGCCAGGGGGCGGATTCCTATGCTGGGGCCAACGTCCTGACTTTC. Protein product: CASSQGADSYAGANVLTF.

A few counts support this clonotype. The gene calls are TRBV7-3 and TRBJ2-7; 13 bases match TRBD2. Losses at the gene ends were 1 base for V and 0 bases for J; bases not matched to a gene: 9. This CDR3 is built from 19 residues. Germline V CDR1 and CDR2: SGHTA, FQGTGA. CDR3 bases: TGTGCCAGCAGCTTAAGGACTAGCGGGAGTTCATACTTCTCCTACGAGCAGTACTTC. Its protein product is CASSLRTSGSSYFSYEQYF.

The chain couples TRBV18 to TRBJ2-7; TRBD1 agrees at 7 bases. CDR1 KGHSH and CDR2 LQKENI come from the germline V gene. The ends lost 10 bases at V and 3 bases at J; junction bases unmatched: 12. The CDR3 spans 14 residues. The DNA of the CDR3 is TGTGCCACCTCCACAGGGGCAGCCGACTACGAGCAGTACTTC. Amino acid sequence: CATSTGAADYEQYF.

This clonotype was detected only a few times. The chain carries TRBV7-6 and TRBJ1-1; 9 nucleotides match TRBD1. The CDR3 runs 16 residues. Germline V gene data show CDR1 as SGHVS and CDR2 as FNYEAQ. Losses at the gene ends were 0 bases for V and 1 base for J; bases not matched to a gene: 3. In nucleotides, the CDR3 is TGTGCCAGCAGCTTAGCGGGACAGGGTACGAACACTGAAGCTTTCTTT. Translation: CASSLAGQGTNTEAFF.

The V and J genes are TRBV3-1 and TRBJ2-1; the match to TRBD1 covers 8 bases. Germline CDR1 LGHDT, CDR2 YNNKEL (reference sequence). This CDR3 comprises 14 residues. The junction had 10 bases not matched to a gene; V was cut back by 7 bases and J by 8 bases. CDR3 bases: TGTGCCAGCACCCCACGCGCACAGGGGGATGAGCAGTTCTTC. Its protein product is CASTPRAQGDEQFF.

This clonotype was counted a few times. This rearrangement joins TRBV24-1 to TRBJ2-1; 7 nucleotides match TRBD1. The V gene end was trimmed by 1 base and the J gene end by 2 bases; junction bases not matched to a gene: 7. CDR1 is KGHDR, CDR2 SFDVKD, per germline. This CDR3 has 17 amino acids. The CDR3 region is CATSDLQGSGAYNEQFF. CDR3 nucleotides: TGTGCCACCAGTGATTTACAGGGGAGTGGGGCCTACAATGAGCAGTTCTTC.

The gene calls are TRBV11-2 and TRBJ2-5, with D perhaps TRBD1 (5 bases). The CDR3 consists of 16 residues. Germline V gene data show CDR1 as SGHAT and CDR2 as FQNNGV. Trimming stripped 2 bases from V and 1 base from J, with 14 bases between. Written as DNA, the CDR3 is TGTGCCAGCAGCTTAAATGTAGGGGCTGGCCAAGAGACCCAGTACTTC. Translated, it gives CASSLNVGAGQETQYF.

The chain has TRBV20-1 and TRBJ2-7; TRBD2 aligns across 13 bases. The CDR3 contains 17 residues. Germline CDR1 is DFQATT and CDR2 is SNEGSKA (reference sequence). J was trimmed by 2 bases and V by 3 bases; bases with no gene match: 10. The CDR3 DNA follows: TGCAGTGCTAGTGCAACCCTACTAGCGGGAGGGCCCTACGAGCAGTACTTC. Protein sequence: CSASATLLAGGPYEQYF.

The genes are TRBV20-1 and TRBJ2-5, with 7 bases matching TRBD2. This CDR3 comprises 13 residues. J was trimmed by 4 bases and V by 3 bases; bases with no gene match: 5. Looked up from germline, CDR1 is DFQATT and CDR2 is SNEGSKA (reference sequence). The CDR3 region has the DNA TGCAGTGCTAGGTCGACTAGCCGAGAGACCCAGTACTTC. Amino acid sequence: CSARSTSRETQYF.

This clonotype was observed a few times. This chain links TRBV7-2 with TRBJ2-1; 11 bases are shared with TRBD2. The CDR3 has 15 residues. Germline V CDR1 and CDR2: SGHTA, FQGNSA. The junction had 6 bases not matched to a gene; V was cut back by 5 bases and J by 6 bases. This chain's CDR3 is CASSKTSGTANEQFF. DNA of the CDR3: TGTGCCAGCAGCAAGACTAGCGGGACGGCCAATGAGCAGTTCTTC. The full variable domain, its missing parts supplied by reference TRBV7-2 and TRBJ2-1, is GAGVSQSPSNKVTEKGKDVELRCDPISGHTALYWYRQSLGQGLEFLIYFQGNSAPDKSGLPSDRFSAERTGGSVSTLTIQRTQQEDSAVYLCASSKTSGTANEQFFGPGTRLTVL.

The chain recombines TRBV20-1 with TRBJ2-3; TRBD1 or TRBD2 may be the D gene (5 bases each). Trimming took off 6 bases at V and 0 bases at J, with 16 bases between the two ends. The CDR3 extends over 15 amino acids. Germline CDR1 and CDR2: DFQATT and SNEGSKA (reference sequence). The CDR3 DNA reads as TGCAGTGCAACCGGGGCGGAAACTAGCACAGATACGCAGTATTTT. This sequence encodes CSATGAETSTDTQYF.

This clonotype was seen more than once but under ten times. The chain couples TRBV6-5 to TRBJ2-7; possible D gene TRBD2, 5 bases. The germline V gene encodes CDR1 MNHEY and CDR2 SVGAGI. This CDR3 is 14 amino acids long. V lost 0 bases and J lost 12, with 18 bases in between. The CDR3 region has the DNA TGTGCCAGCAGTTACTCGATGGTTGGCGAGGGTCTGTACTTC. Residues: CASSYSMVGEGLYF.

The CDR3 region is CASRNGDSYEQYF. CDR3 sequence (DNA): TGTGCCAGCAGAAACGGGGACTCCTACGAGCAGTACTTC. The rearrangement uses TRBV2 and TRBJ2-7; the D gene is possibly TRBD2 (5 bases). The V gene's germline CDR1 is SNHLY and CDR2 FYNNEI. The V and J ends lost 6 bases and 0 bases respectively, with 9 bases between them. The CDR3 covers 13 residues.

At least ten counts were recorded for this clonotype. The chain links TRBV10-2 to TRBJ1-3; no clear D. CDR3 length: 13 residues. From germline, CDR1 is WSHSY and CDR2 SAAADI. V was trimmed by 7 bases and J by 0 bases, leaving 7 bases between them. The CDR3 is CASIADSGNTIYF. The CDR3 DNA reads TGCGCCAGCATTGCGGACTCTGGAAACACCATATATTTT.

This clonotype turned up a few times. The V and J genes are TRBV7-9 and TRBJ1-6; no clear D. The CDR3 consists of 14 residues. The germline CDR1 and CDR2 sequences are SEHNR and FQNEAQ (reference sequence). V lost 5 bases to trimming and J lost 3 bases, with 8 bases between them. The CDR3 DNA is TGTGCCAGCAGCCTTGGCTTCTATAATTCACCCCTCCACTTT. Translated, it gives CASSLGFYNSPLHF. The entire variable domain, with the rest obtained from reference TRBV7-9 and TRBJ1-6, is as follows: DTGVSQNPRHKITKRGQNVTFRCDPISEHNRLYWYRQTLGQGPEFLTYFQNEAQLEKSRLLSDRFSAERPKGSFSTLEIQRTEQGDSAMYLCASSLGFYNSPLHFGNGTRLTVT.

This clonotype has just a few counts. In DNA form, the CDR3 reads TGTGCCAGCAGACCCCAATCCGCCTTGGGGCCCGAGCAGTACTTC. It yields the protein CASRPQSALGPEQYF. The chain recombines TRBV7-2 with TRBJ2-7; maybe TRBD1 (5 bases). The CDR3 sequence is 15 residues long. Trimming pared 6 bases from V and 6 bases from J, leaving 21 bases between. Germline V gives CDR1 SGHTA, CDR2 FQGNSA.

V gene TRBV24-1 combines with J gene TRBJ2-7, with 7 bases fitting TRBD2. Per the germline V gene, CDR1 is KGHDR and CDR2 is SFDVKD. CDR3 size: 16 residues. V was clipped by 4 bases and J by 4 bases; unmatched bases: 12. The CDR3 nucleotides read TGTGCCACCAGTGACTCCTCGGGGGGAAAGGTGTACGAGCAGTACTTC. Its protein product is CATSDSSGGKVYEQYF.

The V gene is TRBV5-1, the J gene TRBJ2-3; D is ambiguous. With 0 bases removed from V and 4 bases from J, the gap between germline ends came to 9 bases. CDR1 is SGHRS, CDR2 YFSETQ, per germline. The CDR3 runs to 14 residues. The CDR3 DNA is TGCGCCAGCAGCTTGGAGGGCCTGTCAGATACGCAGTATTTT. Its protein is CASSLEGLSDTQYF.

This clonotype was counted a few times. This chain joins TRBV20-1 and TRBJ2-7; 11 bases are shared with TRBD2. Looked up from germline, CDR1 is DFQATT and CDR2 is SNEGSKA (reference sequence). The CDR3 loop spans 14 amino acids. Trimming took 5 bases from V and 4 from J; bases not matched to a gene: 7. CDR3 region: CSAPTSGVGYEQYF. CDR3 DNA: TGCAGTGCTCCGACTAGCGGGGTAGGATACGAGCAGTACTTC.

This clonotype has at least ten counts. The V call is TRBV24-1, the J call TRBJ2-1; a possible D gene is TRBD2 (6 bases). The length of the CDR3 is 12 residues. The V gene's germline CDR1 is KGHDR and CDR2 SFDVKD. V lost 6 bases and J lost 8, with 10 bases in between. The CDR3 loop reads CATSMGGYEQFF. The CDR3 DNA follows: TGTGCCACCAGTATGGGGGGTTATGAGCAGTTCTTC.

The V gene is TRBV12-3 or TRBV12-4, the J gene TRBJ2-7, with D maybe TRBD1 (5 bases). The length of the CDR3 is 14 residues. V lost 3 bases, J lost 5 bases, and 14 bases lay in between. The CDR3 sequence is CASSFSDIRHEQYF. Here the CDR3 DNA reads TGTGCCAGCAGTTTTTCGGACATTCGCCACGAGCAGTACTTC.

This clonotype was seen only a few times. The genes are TRBV20-1 and TRBJ2-2; 16 bases fit TRBD2. CDR1 and CDR2 (germline): DFQATT, SNEGSKA (reference sequence). The trim removed 3 bases at V and 0 bases at J, leaving 13 bases unmatched. The CDR3 totals 21 residues. The CDR3, as DNA: TGCAGTGCTAGCTTCCTATCCGGGACTAGCGGGAGGGGCACGAACACCGGGGAGCTGTTTTTT. This encodes CSASFLSGTSGRGTNTGELFF.

The chain uses TRBV7-2 and TRBJ2-7, with 12 bases matching TRBD2. The J segment lost 7 bases and the V segment lost 4 bases, leaving 14 bases of the junction unmatched. The CDR3 length is 17 residues. Germline-derived CDR1 and CDR2 are SGHTA and FQGNSA. The CDR3: CASSSRDTSGRLNEQYF. Written as DNA, the CDR3 is TGTGCCAGCAGCTCCAGAGACACTAGCGGGAGGTTGAATGAGCAGTACTTC.